These 13 T cell receptor beta chains originate from one sample sequenced in a study of cytotoxic CD8 clonotypes in ibrutinib-treated CLL. Sequencing used immunoSEQ multiplex PCR; TCRdb keeps in-frame clones, though not all of them. The profile shows approximately 100,000 clones, roughly four fifths of them singletons. The specimen comprised PBMCs, sampled after 24 months of ibrutinib treatment. All receptors come from a human donor with chronic lymphocytic leukemia.

In regard to this clone: Other DNA sequences in the same sample also yield this CDR3. J is TRBJ2-7 and V is TRBV7-3; TRBD2 agrees at 9 bases. The V and J ends lost 6 bases and 2 bases, in that order; junction bases with no gene match: 11. Germline CDR1 reads SGHTA; CDR2 reads FQGTGA. CDR3 size: 16 residues. The CDR3 loop is CASSPTGRTSAYEQYF. In nucleotides, the CDR3 is TGTGCCAGCAGTCCTACCGGTCGGACTAGCGCCTACGAGCAGTACTTC. The full variable domain, its missing parts supplied by reference TRBV7-3 and TRBJ2-7, is GAGVSQTPSNKVTEKGKYVELRCDPISGHTALYWYRQSLGQGPEFLIYFQGTGAADDSGLPNDRFFAVRPEGSVSTLKIQRTERGDSAVYLCASSPTGRTSAYEQYFGPGTRLTVT.

The gene calls are TRBV7-9 and TRBJ2-1; 13 bases are shared with TRBD2. Per germline, CDR1 SEHNR and CDR2 FQNEAQ (reference sequence). CDR3 length equals 15 residues. J gave up 5 bases and V 3 bases, and 1 base lay outside the gene matches. This CDR3 reads CASSFGLAGDNEQFF. As DNA, the CDR3 is TGTGCCAGCAGCTTTGGACTAGCGGGAGACAATGAGCAGTTCTTC.

This chain joins TRBV7-6 and TRBJ1-5; perhaps TRBD1 as D (5 bases). The V end was cut by 3 bases, the J end by 1 base, with 10 bases between. Germline assignment: CDR1 SGHVS and CDR2 FNYEAQ. This CDR3 contains 15 residues. The CDR3 DNA is TGTGCCAGCAGCTTGATGGGGGACAGCAATCAGCCCCAGCATTTT. Its protein product is CASSLMGDSNQPQHF.

The chain uses TRBV29-1 and TRBJ2-3, with D uncertain. Per the germline V gene, CDR1 is SQVTM and CDR2 is ANQGSEA. CDR3 length: 12 amino acids. Trimming shortened V by 7 bases and J by 2 bases, and 10 bases separated the two germline ends. CDR3 in amino acids: CSAGRNTDTQYF. CDR3 bases: TGCAGCGCCGGACGGAACACAGATACGCAGTATTTT.

This chain uses TRBV10-3 with TRBJ2-7; TRBD1 might be the D (6 bases). With 6 bases removed from V and 0 bases from J, the gap between germline ends came to 12 bases. From germline, CDR1 is ENHRY and CDR2 SYGVKD. CDR3 size: 14 residues. The CDR3 reads CAIRGRDNSYEQYF. DNA for the CDR3: TGTGCCATCAGGGGCCGGGACAACTCCTACGAGCAGTACTTC.

The rearrangement uses TRBV29-1 and TRBJ1-2; D gene unclear. Trimming left V 0 bases short and J 7 bases short, with 15 bases between. CDR3 length equals 14 residues. Per the germline V gene, CDR1 is SQVTM and CDR2 is ANQGSEA. The CDR3 loop reads CSVEESIRSTGYTF. The CDR3 nucleotides are TGCAGCGTTGAAGAATCAATCAGATCCACTGGCTACACCTTC.

The chain uses TRBV27 and TRBJ2-7; D could derive from TRBD1 or TRBD2 (5 bases each). In germline, CDR1 is MNHEY, CDR2 SMNVEV (reference sequence). The V end lost 6 bases, the J end lost 2 bases, and 11 bases lay between the germline ends. The CDR3 is 13 amino acids. The CDR3 here is CASRGRKTYEQYF. DNA for the CDR3: TGTGCCAGCAGGGGACGGAAGACCTACGAGCAGTACTTC.

V gene TRBV9 combines with J gene TRBJ2-5; D gene ambiguous. From germline, CDR1 is SGDLS and CDR2 YYNGEE. The germline V and J ends were trimmed by 0 bases and 3 bases, with 12 bases remaining between them. CDR3 length: 15 amino acids. The CDR3 DNA sequence: TGTGCCAGCAGCGTAGGCTTCGTCCGAGAAGAGACCCAGTACTTC. As protein: CASSVGFVREETQYF.

The chain combines TRBV2 with TRBJ2-1; 7 nucleotides match TRBD2. Germline CDR1 is SNHLY and CDR2 is FYNNEI. This CDR3 is built from 16 residues. V lost 6 bases, J lost 1 base, and 9 bases stayed unmatched. CDR3 in DNA: TGTGCCAGCAGGGCTGCGGGTAGCGGGTCCTACAATGAGCAGTTCTTC. This encodes CASRAAGSGSYNEQFF.

This clone was picked up one time. J is TRBJ1-1 and V is TRBV6-6; TRBD1 is a possible D gene (6 bases). CDR1 is MNHNY and CDR2 is SVGAGI in the germline V gene (reference sequence). V dropped 7 bases and J dropped 5 bases, with 17 bases sitting between them. There are 14 residues in the CDR3. The CDR3 sequence is CASNQEGVRTEAFF. CDR3 bases: TGTGCCAGCAATCAAGAGGGGGTTCGAACTGAAGCTTTCTTT.

This clone was observed a few times. As DNA, the CDR3 is TGTGCCAGCAGTATCTCCGGGACAGGGCGCTATGGCTACACCTTC. It specifies CASSISGTGRYGYTF. The gene calls are TRBV27 and TRBJ1-2; TRBD1 agrees at 9 bases. The V gene end was trimmed by 5 bases and the J gene end by 4 bases; junction bases not matched to a gene: 8. The CDR3 has 15 residues. Looked up from germline, CDR1 is MNHEY and CDR2 is SMNVEV (reference sequence).

The chain employs TRBV2 and TRBJ1-4, with a weak D call TRBD1 (5 bases). Germline CDR1 reads SNHLY; CDR2 reads FYNNEI. The CDR3 covers 12 residues. V lost 8 bases and J 5 bases, leaving 9 bases between the germline ends. CDR3 DNA: TGTGCCAGCGCAGGGCTGAATGAAAAACTGTTTTTT. Amino acid sequence: CASAGLNEKLFF.

V gene TRBV15 combines with J gene TRBJ2-3; perhaps TRBD2 as D (5 bases). Germline CDR1 is LNHNV and CDR2 is YYDKDF (reference sequence). The CDR3 length is 16 residues. V lost 1 base and J 0 bases, leaving 11 bases between the germline ends. CDR3 nucleotide sequence: TGTGCCACCAGCAGAGGCGGGTGGGCTAGCACAGATACGCAGTATTTT. This gives the protein CATSRGGWASTDTQYF. The full variable domain, completed using reference TRBV15 and TRBJ2-3, is DAMVIQNPRYQVTQFGKPVTLSCSQTLNHNVMYWYQQKSSQAPKLLFHYYDKDFNNEADTPDNFQSRRPNTSFCFLDIRSPGLGDTAMYLCATSRGGWASTDTQYFGPGTRLTVL.